These 13 T cell receptor beta chains came from one sample sequenced in a study of T cell changes during pregnancy in multiple sclerosis. Method: immunoSEQ multiplex PCR; TCRdb's copy keeps in-frame clones and lacks some. The sample lists 99,000 or so clones, approximately 93% occurring once. The sequencing used peripheral blood, collected after pregnancy. The receptors here all came from a female donor with multiple sclerosis, enrolled in a pregnancy study.

The chain recombines TRBV5-1 with TRBJ2-1; 8 nucleotides line up with TRBD2. This CDR3 is built from 13 residues. In germline, CDR1 is SGHRS, CDR2 YFSETQ. V dropped 4 bases and J dropped 4; count of bases not matched to a gene: 1. CDR3 DNA: TGCGCCAGCAGCAGCGGGGGTTACAATGAGCAGTTCTTC. Its protein is CASSSGGYNEQFF.

A single count supports this clone. This chain uses TRBV5-4 with TRBJ2-7; D not certain. The length of the CDR3 is 13 residues. Trimming took 1 base from V and 0 from J, leaving 5 bases between them. Germline values: CDR1 SGHNT, CDR2 YYREEE (reference sequence). Here the CDR3 DNA reads TGTGCCAGCAGCTTGCTTAGCTCCTACGAGCAGTACTTC. Translating gives CASSLLSSYEQYF.

This rearrangement joins TRBV5-1 to TRBJ2-7, with 7 bases aligning to TRBD1. This CDR3 is built from 16 residues. J lost 4 bases, V lost 5 bases, and 15 bases had no gene match. CDR1 and CDR2 (germline): SGHRS, YFSETQ. The CDR3 sequence: CASSPATGVSGYEQYF. In nucleotides, the CDR3 is TGCGCCAGCAGTCCCGCTACAGGGGTATCGGGGTACGAGCAGTACTTC.

The chain uses TRBV6-6 and TRBJ1-1; D possibly corresponds to TRBD1 (6 bases). The CDR3 length is 13 residues. Trimming took 5 bases from V and 0 from J, leaving 7 bases between them. CDR1 and CDR2 (germline): MNHNY, SVGAGI (reference sequence). The CDR3 DNA sequence: TGTGCCAGCAGTCGGACAGTGAACACTGAAGCTTTCTTT. Translated: CASSRTVNTEAFF.

The chain employs TRBV12-1 and TRBJ2-2; the table's TRBD2 call for D was not verified on the DNA. TRBV12-1 is a pseudogene locus. The length of the CDR3 is 15 residues. Here the CDR3 DNA reads TGTGCCAGCAGCTTGGGCAAACTAGCGTCCGGGGAGCTGTTTTTT. Its protein product is CASSLGKLASGELFF.

This clone has a single count. V is TRBV4-1 and J is TRBJ1-2; 7 bases are shared with TRBD1. V lost 1 base, J lost 6 bases, and 5 bases stayed unmatched. Per germline, CDR1 MGHRA and CDR2 YSYEKL. This CDR3 is built from 14 residues. CDR3 nucleotide sequence: TGCGCCAGCAGCCAAGCTGACAGGGAGAATGGCTACACCTTC. Translation gives CASSQADRENGYTF.

The J gene is TRBJ2-7, the V gene TRBV7-8; 8 nucleotides align to TRBD1. CDR1 and CDR2 from the germline V gene are SGHVS and FQNEAQ. Losses at the gene ends were 2 bases for V and 5 bases for J; bases not matched to a gene: 5. The CDR3 contains 14 residues. The CDR3 region has the DNA TGTGCCAGCAGCTTATTGGACAGGGTTGACGAGCAGTACTTC. Translation gives CASSLLDRVDEQYF. Using reference TRBV7-8 and TRBJ2-7 for the parts outside the CDR3, the full variable domain is GAGVSQSPRYKVAKRGQDVALRCDPISGHVSLFWYQQALGQGPEFLTYFQNEAQLDKSGLPSDRFFAERPEGSVSTLKIQRTQQEDSAVYLCASSLLDRVDEQYFGPGTRLTVT.

V gene TRBV6-5 combines with J gene TRBJ2-1, with D hard to call. V gave up 3 bases and J gave up 0 bases, with 9 bases separating them. Germline lookup yields CDR1 MNHEY and CDR2 SVGAGI. There are 15 residues in the CDR3. This CDR3 reads CASSYSPPSYNEQFF. In nucleotides, the CDR3 is TGTGCCAGCAGTTATTCTCCCCCCTCCTACAATGAGCAGTTCTTC.

The CDR3 nucleotides are TGTGCCAGCTCACCCAAAGAGACCCAGTACTTC. This translates into CASSPKETQYF. The chain carries TRBV18 and TRBJ2-5, with no clear D. Deletions cut 3 bases from V and 3 bases from J, with 2 bases between. This CDR3 spans 11 amino acids. Germline-derived CDR1 and CDR2 are KGHSH and LQKENI.

The rearrangement uses TRBV27 and TRBJ2-1; D perhaps matches TRBD2 (6 bases). Trimming stripped 3 bases from V and 6 bases from J, with 6 bases between. CDR1 and CDR2 (germline): MNHEY, SMNVEV (reference sequence). The CDR3 has 12 amino acids. The CDR3 loop is CASSLRGNEQFF. As DNA, the CDR3 is TGTGCCAGCAGTTTGCGGGGCAATGAGCAGTTCTTC.

The V call is TRBV5-4, the J call TRBJ2-1; 7 bases fit TRBD2. The CDR3 runs to 16 residues. Per germline, CDR1 SGHNT and CDR2 YYREEE (reference sequence). The ends lost 0 bases at V and 6 bases at J; junction bases unmatched: 9. CDR3 sequence reads: CASSLGGGRGPNEQFF. The CDR3 DNA follows: TGTGCCAGCAGCTTGGGGGGCGGGAGAGGGCCCAATGAGCAGTTCTTC.

V and J are TRBV2 and TRBJ1-1, with D hard to call. Germline V gene data show CDR1 as SNHLY and CDR2 as FYNNEI. Trimming removed 7 bases from V and 3 bases from J, with 15 bases in between. The CDR3 contains 14 residues. The CDR3 nucleotides are TGTGCCAGCAAACGCAGGTTTGTCGACACTGAAGCTTTCTTT. Its protein product is CASKRRFVDTEAFF.

In DNA, the CDR3 is TGTGCCAGCAGTCGAGAGCGATGGGCTAGCGGGACCTACGAGCAGTACTTC. This sequence encodes CASSRERWASGTYEQYF. The chain combines TRBV27 with TRBJ2-7, with 9 bases aligning to TRBD2. Germline V CDR1 and CDR2: MNHEY, SMNVEV (reference sequence). This CDR3 is 17 amino acids long. The J segment lost 2 bases and the V segment lost 5 bases, leaving 13 bases of the junction unmatched.